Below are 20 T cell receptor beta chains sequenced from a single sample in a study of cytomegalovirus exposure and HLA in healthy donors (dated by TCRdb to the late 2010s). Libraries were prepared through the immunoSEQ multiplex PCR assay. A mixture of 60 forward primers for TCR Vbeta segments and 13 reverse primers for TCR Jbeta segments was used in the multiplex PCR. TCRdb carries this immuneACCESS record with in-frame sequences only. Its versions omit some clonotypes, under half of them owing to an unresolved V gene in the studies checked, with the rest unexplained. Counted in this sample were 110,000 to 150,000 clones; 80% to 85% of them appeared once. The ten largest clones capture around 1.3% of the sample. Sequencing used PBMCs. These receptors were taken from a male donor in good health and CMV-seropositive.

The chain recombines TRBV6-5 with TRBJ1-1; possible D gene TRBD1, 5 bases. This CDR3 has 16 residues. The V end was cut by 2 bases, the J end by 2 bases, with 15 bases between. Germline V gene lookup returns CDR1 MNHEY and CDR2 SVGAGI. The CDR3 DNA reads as TGTGCCAGCAGTTACAGTAAGACAGAAACAAACACTGAAGCTTTCTTT. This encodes CASSYSKTETNTEAFF.

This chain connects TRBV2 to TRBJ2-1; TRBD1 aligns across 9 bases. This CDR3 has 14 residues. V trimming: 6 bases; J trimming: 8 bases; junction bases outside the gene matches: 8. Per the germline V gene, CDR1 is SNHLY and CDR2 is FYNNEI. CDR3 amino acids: CASSLTGGRDEQFF. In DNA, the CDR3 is TGTGCCAGCAGCCTGACAGGGGGTCGGGATGAGCAGTTCTTC.

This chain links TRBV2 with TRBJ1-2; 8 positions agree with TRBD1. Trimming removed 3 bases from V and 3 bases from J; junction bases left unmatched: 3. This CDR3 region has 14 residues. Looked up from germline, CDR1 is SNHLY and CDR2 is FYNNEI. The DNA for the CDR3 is TGTGCCAGCAGTGAGGACAGGGTTGACTATGGCTACACCTTC. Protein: CASSEDRVDYGYTF.

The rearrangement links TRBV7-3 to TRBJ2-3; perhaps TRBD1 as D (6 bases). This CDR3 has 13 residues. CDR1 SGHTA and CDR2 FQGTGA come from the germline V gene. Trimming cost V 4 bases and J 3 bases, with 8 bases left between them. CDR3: CASSSQGTDTQYF. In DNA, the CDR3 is TGTGCCAGCAGCTCTCAGGGGACAGATACGCAGTATTTT.

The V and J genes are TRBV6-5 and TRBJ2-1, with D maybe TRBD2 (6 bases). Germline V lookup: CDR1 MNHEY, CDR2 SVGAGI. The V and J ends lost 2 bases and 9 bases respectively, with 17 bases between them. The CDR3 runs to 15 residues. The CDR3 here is CASSYGGSFSREQFF. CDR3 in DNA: TGTGCCAGCAGTTACGGAGGGTCCTTCTCTCGTGAGCAGTTCTTC.

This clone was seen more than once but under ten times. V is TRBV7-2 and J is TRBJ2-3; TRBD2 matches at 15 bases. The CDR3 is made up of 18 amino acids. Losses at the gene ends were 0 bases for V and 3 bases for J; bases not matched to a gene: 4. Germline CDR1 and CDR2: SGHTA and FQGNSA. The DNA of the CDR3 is TGTGCCAGCAGCTTAGCTAGGACTAGCGGGGGGGAAACAGATACGCAGTATTTT. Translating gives CASSLARTSGGETDTQYF.

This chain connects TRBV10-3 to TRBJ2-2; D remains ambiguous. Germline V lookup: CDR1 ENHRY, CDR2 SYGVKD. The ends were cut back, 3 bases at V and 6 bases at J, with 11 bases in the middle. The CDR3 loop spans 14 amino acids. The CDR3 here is CAISDMRAAGELFF. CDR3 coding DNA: TGTGCCATCAGTGACATGCGAGCCGCCGGGGAGCTGTTTTTT.

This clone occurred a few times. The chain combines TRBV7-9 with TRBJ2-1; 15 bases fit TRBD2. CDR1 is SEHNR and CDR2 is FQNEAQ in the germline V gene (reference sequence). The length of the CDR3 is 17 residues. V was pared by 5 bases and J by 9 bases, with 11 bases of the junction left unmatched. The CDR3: CASSLKTGTSGGPEQFF. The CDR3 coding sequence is TGTGCCAGCAGCCTAAAGACCGGGACTAGCGGGGGGCCTGAGCAGTTCTTC.

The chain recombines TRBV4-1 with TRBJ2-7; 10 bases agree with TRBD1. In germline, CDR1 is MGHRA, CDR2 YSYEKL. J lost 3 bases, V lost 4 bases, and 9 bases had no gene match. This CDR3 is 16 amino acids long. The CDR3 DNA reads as TGCGCCAGCAGCCCCGCCGGGACAGGGGTGATCTACGAGCAGTACTTC. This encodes CASSPAGTGVIYEQYF.

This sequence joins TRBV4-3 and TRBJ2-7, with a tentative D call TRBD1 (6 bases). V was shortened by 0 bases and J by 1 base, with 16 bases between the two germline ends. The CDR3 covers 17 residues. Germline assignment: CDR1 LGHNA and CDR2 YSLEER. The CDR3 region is CASSQEIGTRWSYEQYF. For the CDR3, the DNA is TGCGCCAGCAGCCAAGAAATCGGGACACGATGGTCCTACGAGCAGTACTTC.

The CDR3, as DNA: TGCGCCAGCAGCTTGGCGGCAGGACACGGAAACACCATATATTTT. This sequence encodes CASSLAAGHGNTIYF. The chain joins TRBV5-1 to TRBJ1-3; TRBD1 is a possible D gene (5 bases). The germline CDR1 and CDR2 sequences are SGHRS and YFSETQ. Deletions cut 0 bases from V and 4 bases from J, with 11 bases between. The CDR3 runs to 15 residues. Full variable domain (rest looked up from reference TRBV5-1 and TRBJ1-3): KAGVTQTPRYLIKTRGQQVTLSCSPISGHRSVSWYQQTPGQGLQFLFEYFSETQRNKGNFPGRFSGRQFSNSRSEMNVSTLELGDSALYLCASSLAAGHGNTIYFGEGSWLTVV.

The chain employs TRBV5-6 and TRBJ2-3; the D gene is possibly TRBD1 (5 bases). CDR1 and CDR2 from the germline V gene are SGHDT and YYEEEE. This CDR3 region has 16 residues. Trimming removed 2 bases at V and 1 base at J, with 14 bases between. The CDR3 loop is CASSLVGRVGTDTQYF. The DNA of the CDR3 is TGTGCCAGCAGCTTAGTCGGCAGGGTAGGCACAGATACGCAGTATTTT. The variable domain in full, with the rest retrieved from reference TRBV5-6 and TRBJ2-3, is DAGVTQSPTHLIKTRGQQVTLRCSPKSGHDTVSWYQQALGQGPQFIFQYYEEEERQRGNFPDRFSGHQFPNYSSELNVNALLLGDSALYLCASSLVGRVGTDTQYFGPGTRLTVL.

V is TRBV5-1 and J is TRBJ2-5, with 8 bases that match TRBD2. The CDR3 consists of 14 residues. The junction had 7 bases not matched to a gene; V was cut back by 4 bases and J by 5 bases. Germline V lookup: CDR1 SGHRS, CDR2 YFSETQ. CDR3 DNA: TGCGCCAGCAGCATGACTAGCGTTCGGGAGACCCAGTACTTC. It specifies CASSMTSVRETQYF.

The CDR3: CASSVSRSSGANVLTF. CDR3 bases: TGTGCCAGCAGCGTTTCACGGAGCTCTGGGGCCAACGTCCTGACTTTC. The chain combines TRBV9 with TRBJ2-6; D ambiguous. Trimming stripped 2 bases from V and 0 bases from J, with 9 bases between. CDR1 and CDR2 from the germline V gene are SGDLS and YYNGEE. The CDR3 covers 16 residues.

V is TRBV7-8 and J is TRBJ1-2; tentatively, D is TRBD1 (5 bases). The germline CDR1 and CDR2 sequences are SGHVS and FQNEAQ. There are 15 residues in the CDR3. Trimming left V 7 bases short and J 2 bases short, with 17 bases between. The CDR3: CASTTLQGVNYGYTF. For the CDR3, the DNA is TGTGCCAGCACCACCCTCCAAGGGGTAAACTATGGCTACACCTTC.

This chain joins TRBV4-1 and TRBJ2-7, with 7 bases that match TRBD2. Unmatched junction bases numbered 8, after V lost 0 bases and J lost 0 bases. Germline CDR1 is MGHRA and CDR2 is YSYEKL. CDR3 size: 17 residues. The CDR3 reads CASSQEQRGGSSYEQYF. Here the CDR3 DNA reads TGCGCCAGCAGCCAAGAACAGCGCGGGGGAAGCTCCTACGAGCAGTACTTC.

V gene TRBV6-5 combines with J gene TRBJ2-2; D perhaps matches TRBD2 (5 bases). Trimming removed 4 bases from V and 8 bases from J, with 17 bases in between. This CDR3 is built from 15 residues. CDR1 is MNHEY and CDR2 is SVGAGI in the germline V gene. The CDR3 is CASSSEDSPRGELFF. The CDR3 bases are TGTGCCAGCAGTTCCGAGGACTCTCCGAGGGGGGAGCTGTTTTTT.

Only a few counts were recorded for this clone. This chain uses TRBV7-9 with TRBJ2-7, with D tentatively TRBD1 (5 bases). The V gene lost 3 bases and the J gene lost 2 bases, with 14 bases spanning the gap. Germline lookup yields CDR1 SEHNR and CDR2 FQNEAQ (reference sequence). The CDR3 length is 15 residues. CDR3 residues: CASSFQGASPYEQYF. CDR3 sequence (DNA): TGTGCCAGCAGCTTCCAAGGGGCTAGTCCCTACGAGCAGTACTTC.

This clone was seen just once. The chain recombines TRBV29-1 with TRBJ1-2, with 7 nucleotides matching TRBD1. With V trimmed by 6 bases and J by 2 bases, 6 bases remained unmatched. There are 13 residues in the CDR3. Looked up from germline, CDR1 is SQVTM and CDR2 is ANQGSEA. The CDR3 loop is CSVTTGSNYGYTF. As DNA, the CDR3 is TGCAGCGTCACGACAGGGTCCAACTATGGCTACACCTTC.

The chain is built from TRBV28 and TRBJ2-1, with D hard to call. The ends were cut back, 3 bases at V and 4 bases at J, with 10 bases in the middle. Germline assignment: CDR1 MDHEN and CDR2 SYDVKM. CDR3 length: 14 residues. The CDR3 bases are TGTGCCAGCAGTTTCCTGGCCATTTACAATGAGCAGTTCTTC. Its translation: CASSFLAIYNEQFF. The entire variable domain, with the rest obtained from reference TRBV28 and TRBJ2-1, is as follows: DVKVTQSSRYLVKRTGEKVFLECVQDMDHENMFWYRQDPGLGLRLIYFSYDVKMKEKGDIPEGYSVSREKKERFSLILESASTNQTSMYLCASSFLAIYNEQFFGPGTRLTVL.